This T cell receptor beta chain originates from a study of blood T cells in healthy people across ages. Study-wide results and caveats: Among T cells, TCR beta diversity per million cells dropped roughly linearly as age rose.

About this clonotype: Its specificity is unknown.

Extraction yielded at least 5 micrograms of total RNA per sample. Sample-barcoded 5' priming and a J-beta primer mix drove a second PCR of 7 to 11 cycles. All samples yielded 2.5 million or more CDR3-containing paired-end reads. TCRdb ran MiXCR on the 5' RACE reads and lists one entry per CDR3 protein. This sample has 2 million or so distinct CDR3 sequences, with 40% to 55% found just once. CDR3 length: 14 amino acids. The V end was cut by 2 bases, the J end by 2 bases, with 8 bases between. The source material was blood. This TCR derives from a woman aged 40 to 55 in good health. V gene TRBV12-3 or TRBV12-4 combines with J gene TRBJ2-3; D uncertain. The CDR3 sequence is CASSLRYHTDTQYF. The CDR3 nucleotides are TGTGCCAGCAGTTTAAGATACCACACAGATACGCAGTATTTT.